The next 9 T cell receptor beta chains were all read from a single sample in a study of T cell clusters in autoimmune cytopenias. Approximately 40,000 genome equivalents of blood DNA were amplified for TRB. Multiplex touch-down PCR amplified TRB using TRB-A and TRB-B pools in one tube. TCRdb re-analyzed the multiplex PCR reads; it lists each CDR3 protein once, without DNA. This sample's table reports approximately 11,000 distinct CDR3 sequences. Another study also made use of these data, one on T cell repertoires in aging, cancer and after chemotherapy.

Sequencing input: peripheral blood. These receptor sequences come from a human donor in good health.

The J gene is TRBJ1-2, the V gene TRBV4-3; lacking DNA, the TRBD1 call made by TCRdb goes unchecked. CDR1 LGHNA and CDR2 YSLEER come from the germline V gene. There are 18 residues in the CDR3. CDR3 sequence reads: CASSQDRFLRTGFHGYTF.

The chain is built from TRBV5-5 and TRBJ1-6. In germline, CDR1 is SGHKS, CDR2 YYEKEE (reference sequence). There are 14 residues in the CDR3. CDR3 sequence reads: CASSLLEQDSPLHF.

V usage is TRBV6-1 and J usage is TRBJ2-7. The CDR3 has 14 amino acids. Germline lookup yields CDR1 MNHNS and CDR2 SASEGT. CDR3 sequence: CASSGDLRSYEQYF.

This clonotype shows up as medium-sized by frequency. The V gene is TRBV7-9, the J gene TRBJ1-1. Germline V gene data show CDR1 as SEHNR and CDR2 as FQNEAQ (reference sequence). This CDR3 is built from 11 residues. The CDR3 sequence is CASSFVSEAFF.

The V and J genes are TRBV15 and TRBJ2-3. The germline gives CDR1 LNHNV, CDR2 YYDKDF (reference sequence). This CDR3 comprises 15 residues. CDR3 protein: CATSRLGTRTDTQYF. Combining the CDR3 with reference TRBV15 and TRBJ2-3 gives the whole variable domain DAMVIQNPRYQVTQFGKPVTLSCSQTLNHNVMYWYQQKSSQAPKLLFHYYDKDFNNEADTPDNFQSRRPNTSFCFLDIRSPGLGDTAMYLCATSRLGTRTDTQYFGPGTRLTVL.

In terms of frequency, this clonotype is medium-sized. The V gene is TRBV12-3 or TRBV12-4, the J gene TRBJ1-2; TCRdb lists TRBD1, though no DNA is available to test this call. The CDR3 extends over 14 amino acids. The CDR3 here is CASSKDRVKNGYTF.

The rearrangement joins TRBV30 to TRBJ2-5; TCRdb's D call of TRBD1 is untestable without DNA. The germline gives CDR1 GTSNPN, CDR2 SVGIG (reference sequence). The CDR3 extends over 14 amino acids. This chain's CDR3 is CAGRAGAGAGTQYF.

This chain uses TRBV5-5 with TRBJ1-5. The CDR3 loop spans 14 amino acids. The germline V gene encodes CDR1 SGHKS and CDR2 YYEKEE (reference sequence). This chain's CDR3 is CASSLDLGGMSQHF.

Considering frequency, this clonotype is medium-sized (0.01 to 0.1%). The chain joins TRBV6-2 or TRBV6-3 to TRBJ2-7; no DNA is available, so the TRBD2 call from TCRdb remains unchecked. Germline CDR1 is MNHEY and CDR2 is SVGEGT. There are 14 residues in the CDR3. The CDR3 protein is CASSYFGGSYEQYF.